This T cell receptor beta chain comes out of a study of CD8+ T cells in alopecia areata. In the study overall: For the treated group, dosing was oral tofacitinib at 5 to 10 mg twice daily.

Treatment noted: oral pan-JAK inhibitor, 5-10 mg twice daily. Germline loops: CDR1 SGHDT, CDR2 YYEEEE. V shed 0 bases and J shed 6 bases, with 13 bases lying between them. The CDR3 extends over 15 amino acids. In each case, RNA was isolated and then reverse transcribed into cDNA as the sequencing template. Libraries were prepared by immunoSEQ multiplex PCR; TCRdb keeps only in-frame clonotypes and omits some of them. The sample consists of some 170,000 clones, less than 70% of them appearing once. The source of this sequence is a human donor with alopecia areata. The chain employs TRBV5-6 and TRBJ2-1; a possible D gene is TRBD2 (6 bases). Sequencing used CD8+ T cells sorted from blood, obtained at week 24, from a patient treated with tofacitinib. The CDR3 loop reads CASSLETGGINEQFF. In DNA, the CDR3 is TGTGCCAGCAGCTTGGAAACCGGGGGTATCAATGAGCAGTTCTTC.